Here is one TCR beta chain with its context. The sample belongs to a study of Ad26.COV2.S vaccination and SARS-CoV-2 variants. Per germline, CDR1 SQVTM and CDR2 ANQGSEA. There are 15 residues in the CDR3. The V segment lost 8 bases and the J segment 2 bases; nucleotides outside the gene matches: 11. Clones were sequenced by immunoSEQ multiplex PCR, and TCRdb holds only the in-frame ones, with some missing. Among approximately 300,000 clones listed, 85% were seen once. This sample's treatment: some 19 received Ad26.COV2.S at low or high dose, single or two shots; roughly five received placebo; per-sample allocation not given. Following the first vaccine or placebo injection, samples were taken on day 63.

The rearrangement uses TRBV29-1 and TRBJ2-3; 9 nucleotides match TRBD1. Sequenced material: peripheral blood, taken in a trial of Ad26.COV2.S vaccine versus placebo. This receptor was taken from a person between 18 and 65 years old who received the Ad26.COV2.S COVID-19 vaccine or a placebo. CDR3 in DNA: TGCAGCCCGAAGATGGGACAGGGTTTCACAGATACGCAGTATTTT. Protein: CSPKMGQGFTDTQYF.